Reported below is one T cell receptor beta chain. It has no known antigen specificity. No base qualities exist here, and no much larger clone lies one base off it. The CDR3 has 16 amino acids, counting the end cysteine and phenylalanine. Only the CDR3 portion is preserved as DNA: 48 bases, with reading frame beginning at the first base. V drops 5 bases and J drops 4 bases, leaving 21 bases in between. CDR1 SGDLS and CDR2 YYNGEE are derived from the germline V gene. TCRbeta CDR3 regions were amplified from genomic DNA using the immunoSEQ Assay, a bias-controlled multiplex PCR. As for the authors' bioinformatics: Nucleated cell counts per sample were estimated from amplification of reference gene primers within the assay. Sequence reads were collapsed and filtered to measure the absolute abundance of every unique TCRbeta CDR3 rearrangement. For each sample, productive Simpson clonality was calculated as the square root of Simpson's diversity index over productive rearrangements. TCRdb stores this immuneACCESS table with in-frame sequences only. Part of the clones is absent; in the studies checked, under half of the shortfall reflects unresolved V genes, and no reason is known for the rest. That table supplies the V and J calls and clone size; D and trimming were determined from the DNA. The sample table records 85,000 to 120,000 clones; around 86% of these occur just once. Around 3% of the sample goes to the ten largest clones.

The source of the sample is a study of blood T cell repertoires in COVID-19 (dated by TCRdb to 2018 to 2021). Background on the whole study: Collaborator samples came from the United States, Italy and Spain and covered acute and convalescent phases of COVID-19. The prospective study material was composed of cDNA or gDNA derived from T cells, B-cell-depleted T cells, or PBMCs. The dataset comprised deeply sampled blood TCRbeta repertoires from subjects exposed to, actively infected with, or recovered from COVID-19. A freely available public database, intended as a resource for researchers studying the immune response to SARS-CoV-2, is where the repertoires were released. Samples came from the ongoing ImmuneRACE study (first 160 participants) plus 1,254 subjects from 6 global collaborators. A de-identified subject ID, COVID-19 status, age in years and sex were almost always included in the sample metadata. Where HLA class I and class II types were available, the types were taken from metadata supplied by the sample provider, not from assay-based typing. Paper-wide results and their limitations: The quantity of clinical and demographic metadata differed by source and by participant and was supplied without curation.

The collaborating institutions used their own protocols to collect whole blood in K2EDTA tubes. For TCRbeta analysis, collaborators shipped samples in one of three forms: frozen whole blood, isolated PBMCs, or DNA extracted from either of those sample types. The TCR comes from a man aged 45 to 65 with active or convalescent COVID-19. The sequenced sample was peripheral blood. The chain was built from TRBV9 and TRBJ2-5; D gene: possibly TRBD1, on 6 matching bases. The CDR3 region reads CASSKGDPLFGETQYF. The nucleotides are TGTGCCAGCAGTAAGGGGGACCCACTCTTCGGAGAGACCCAGTACTTC.